The sequence of this T cell receptor beta chain was determined in a study of regulatory T cells in long-lasting Graves disease. The study, taken as a whole, reports: Persistent disease favored TRBV28, TRBJ1-2 and TRBJ2-5.

Time point described: newly diagnosed GD, antithyroid drugs for less than 3 months. The TCR library was made from RNA extracted from PBMCs. Libraries of TCR beta came from iRepertoire HTBI primers plus Arm-PCR of CDR3 regions. TCRdb re-called the multiplex PCR reads with MiXCR, one entry per CDR3 protein. The sample has about 420,000 distinct CDR3 sequences, around 17% seen once; the top ten hold under 30%. Concerning this clonotype: No antigen is known for it.

Trimming removed 2 bases at V and 6 bases at J, with 18 bases between. There are 16 residues in the CDR3. Germline values: CDR1 SGHRS, CDR2 YFSETQ. These sequences were also reported in another study, on T cells in Graves' hyperthyroidism and ophthalmopathy. That study adds: Blood samples included most of the expanded thyroid clonotypes exceeding 0.001.

The rearrangement uses TRBV5-1 and TRBJ2-1; TRBD1 might be the D (7 bases). The clonotype was recovered from a woman in her late teens or twenties with Graves disease. The sequenced sample was peripheral blood mononuclear cells (PBMCs), obtained at new diagnosis, from a patient treated with antithyroid drugs. CDR3 DNA: TGCGCCAGCAGCTTTCTGGGGACAGTGGGGGGCAATGAGCAGTTCTTC. Its translation is CASSFLGTVGGNEQFF.